Each of the 30 T cell receptor beta chains below was sequenced from the same sample in a study. TCRdb processed the RT-PCR reads anew with MiXCR; each CDR3 protein has one entry. This sample has more than 600,000 distinct CDR3 sequences, with 11% to 15% found just once. The source material was memory CD4+ T cells from blood. These receptors were obtained from a female donor in good health, serving as a healthy control.

This clonotype appeared a few times. This sequence joins TRBV20-1 and TRBJ2-7; D is undetermined. The V end lost 0 bases, the J end lost 6 bases, and 15 bases lay between the germline ends. The germline V gene has CDR1 DFQATT and CDR2 SNEGSKA (reference sequence). This CDR3 comprises 14 residues. Here the CDR3 DNA reads TGCAGTGCTAGAGAGTGGGAATTTTTGGCCGAGCAGTACTTC. Its translation is CSAREWEFLAEQYF.

This chain connects TRBV25-1 to TRBJ2-7; tentatively, D is TRBD2 (5 bases). This CDR3 comprises 14 residues. Trimming left V 6 bases short and J 7 bases short, with 19 bases between. Germline CDR1 MGHDK, CDR2 SYGVNS. CDR3 in DNA: TGTGCCAGCAGACGGACTCCCTTTTCGCGGGAGCAGTACTTC. Translation: CASRRTPFSREQYF.

Many counts were recorded for this clonotype. The chain combines TRBV6-1 with TRBJ1-2; 9 nucleotides agree with TRBD1. The germline V gene has CDR1 MNHNS and CDR2 SASEGT. V shed 3 bases and J 2 bases; nucleotides not matched to a gene: 4. The CDR3 contains 15 residues. The CDR3 DNA follows: TGTGCCAGCAGTGACGGACAGGGGTACAACTATGGCTACACCTTC. This gives the protein CASSDGQGYNYGYTF.

This clonotype was detected many times. V is TRBV20-1 and J is TRBJ2-7; D is possibly TRBD1 or TRBD2 (5 bases each). V lost 3 bases to trimming and J lost 6 bases, with 21 bases between them. Germline CDR1 and CDR2: DFQATT and SNEGSKA (reference sequence). The CDR3 is 15 residues long. The chain's CDR3 is CSASGSTGPGREQYF. CDR3 nucleotide sequence: TGCAGTGCTAGCGGTTCGACGGGACCGGGACGCGAGCAGTACTTC.

This clonotype was picked up many times. This chain connects TRBV7-2 to TRBJ2-5; D unclear. V was clipped by 7 bases and J by 4 bases, with 19 bases between them. There are 15 residues in the CDR3. The germline V gene encodes CDR1 SGHTA and CDR2 FQGNSA. The chain's CDR3 is CASTMGQGLGETQYF. CDR3 nucleotides: TGTGCCAGCACTATGGGCCAAGGCCTCGGAGAGACCCAGTACTTC.

This clonotype was seen more than once but under ten times. V and J are TRBV20-1 and TRBJ2-7; D may be TRBD1 (6 bases). In germline, CDR1 is DFQATT, CDR2 SNEGSKA (reference sequence). V lost 6 bases to trimming and J lost 1 base, with 19 bases between them. The length of the CDR3 is 15 residues. CDR3 amino acids: CSAPLKQGFSYEQYF. The CDR3 DNA sequence: TGCAGTGCCCCCCTTAAACAGGGTTTTTCCTACGAGCAGTACTTC.

V is TRBV28 and J is TRBJ1-4, with 10 bases identical to TRBD1. From germline, CDR1 is MDHEN and CDR2 SYDVKM. The CDR3 covers 12 residues. The trim removed 10 bases at V and 8 bases at J, leaving 4 bases unmatched. The CDR3 loop reads CATGDRGEKLFF. CDR3 DNA: TGTGCCACAGGGGACAGGGGCGAAAAACTGTTTTTT.

This rearrangement joins TRBV15 to TRBJ1-2; D perhaps matches TRBD1 (5 bases). Germline values: CDR1 LNHNV, CDR2 YYDKDF (reference sequence). CDR3 length: 13 amino acids. With 1 base removed from V and 5 bases from J, the gap between germline ends came to 8 bases. The CDR3 reads CATSRGGEYGYTF. The CDR3 DNA follows: TGTGCCACCAGCAGAGGGGGGGAGTATGGCTACACCTTC.

The chain joins TRBV6-5 to TRBJ2-3; D gene unclear. This CDR3 is built from 14 residues. V lost 2 bases, J lost 5 bases, and 11 bases lay in between. Germline V gene data show CDR1 as MNHEY and CDR2 as SVGAGI. As DNA, the CDR3 is TGTGCCAGCAGTTACGTGGACCTGGGAGATACGCAGTATTTT. This codes for CASSYVDLGDTQYF.

This clonotype came up many times. The J gene is TRBJ2-4, the V gene TRBV20-1; the match to TRBD2 covers 7 bases. The CDR3 has 14 amino acids. The V gene's germline CDR1 is DFQATT and CDR2 SNEGSKA (reference sequence). J was trimmed by 4 bases and V by 3 bases; bases with no gene match: 6. CDR3 DNA sequence: TGCAGTGCTAGCTCGGCGGGAGATAAAAACATTCAGTACTTC. Its translation: CSASSAGDKNIQYF.

This clonotype was found a few times. V and J are TRBV7-2 and TRBJ1-5, with D tentatively TRBD1 (6 bases). The CDR3 totals 15 residues. The V end was cut by 5 bases, the J end by 2 bases, with 13 bases between. From germline, CDR1 is SGHTA and CDR2 FQGNSA. CDR3 nucleotide sequence: TGTGCCAGCAGCCCAAACAGGGTTGGCAATCAGCCCCAGCATTTT. It specifies CASSPNRVGNQPQHF.

This chain joins TRBV5-1 and TRBJ2-3, with D perhaps TRBD2 (5 bases). Germline V CDR1 and CDR2: SGHRS, YFSETQ. Trimming took off 4 bases at V and 3 bases at J, with 21 bases between the two ends. This CDR3 contains 17 residues. Written as DNA, the CDR3 is TGCGCCAGCAGCCTAGCCTTGACAAACACAAGGACAGATACGCAGTATTTT. Translation: CASSLALTNTRTDTQYF.

This clonotype showed up many times. The CDR3 loop reads CSARGGSGGRTDTQYF. The CDR3 nucleotides are TGCAGTGCTAGAGGGGGGAGCGGGGGCCGCACAGATACGCAGTATTTT. The chain carries TRBV20-1 and TRBJ2-3, with 8 bases identical to TRBD2. CDR3 length: 16 residues. Germline CDR1 DFQATT, CDR2 SNEGSKA (reference sequence). J was trimmed by 1 base and V by 1 base; bases with no gene match: 7.

This clonotype was picked up many times. The chain is built from TRBV7-2 and TRBJ2-1, with 8 bases aligning to TRBD1. The CDR3 sequence is 15 residues long. With 3 bases clipped from V and 1 base from J, the junction kept 2 bases outside the gene matches. Germline lookup yields CDR1 SGHTA and CDR2 FQGNSA. CDR3 loop: CASSFGQGSYNEQFF. CDR3 bases: TGTGCCAGCAGCTTCGGACAGGGTTCCTACAATGAGCAGTTCTTC.

This clonotype turned up a few times. The V call is TRBV5-1, the J call TRBJ2-7; 8 bases map to TRBD1. V gave up 4 bases and J gave up 6 bases; unmatched junction bases: 9. From germline, CDR1 is SGHRS and CDR2 YFSETQ. The CDR3 covers 14 residues. DNA for the CDR3: TGCGCCAGCAGCACTCGTCAAACAGGGGGCGAGCAGTACTTC. Its translation is CASSTRQTGGEQYF.

V gene TRBV20-1 combines with J gene TRBJ2-7; D not resolved. V shed 0 bases and J shed 2 bases, with 14 bases lying between them. The CDR3 loop spans 15 amino acids. Germline V gene sequence: CDR1 DFQATT, CDR2 SNEGSKA (reference sequence). The DNA for the CDR3 is TGCAGTGCTAGAGATCGGAATAGGGCCACCTACGAGCAGTACTTC. Translating it yields CSARDRNRATYEQYF.

This chain joins TRBV7-2 and TRBJ2-7; D remains ambiguous. Germline V CDR1 and CDR2: SGHTA, FQGNSA. The V end lost 6 bases, the J end lost 1 base, and 10 bases lay between the germline ends. This CDR3 spans 13 amino acids. The CDR3 DNA reads TGTGCCAGCAGACAGAGTTATTCCTACGAGCAGTACTTC. Its translation is CASRQSYSYEQYF.

This clonotype was recorded a few times. The gene calls are TRBV20-1 and TRBJ2-1; possibly TRBD1 for D (6 bases). Germline V gives CDR1 DFQATT, CDR2 SNEGSKA (reference sequence). The CDR3 has 16 amino acids. V lost 2 bases to trimming and J lost 8 bases, with 22 bases between them. CDR3 amino acids: CSARPHRGYGGDEQFF. The CDR3 DNA reads TGCAGTGCTAGACCCCATAGGGGGTATGGGGGTGATGAGCAGTTCTTC.

In its sample, this clonotype was seen a few times. V and J are TRBV28 and TRBJ2-3, with 12 bases identical to TRBD2. Germline V gene sequence: CDR1 MDHEN, CDR2 SYDVKM. CDR3 length equals 15 residues. With V trimmed by 6 bases and J by 6 bases, 7 bases remained unmatched. In DNA, the CDR3 is TGTGCCAGCAGCTATCTAGCGGGAGGGGCGGATACGCAGTATTTT. It translates to CASSYLAGGADTQYF. Filled out from reference TRBV28 and TRBJ2-3, the complete variable domain reads DVKVTQSSRYLVKRTGEKVFLECVQDMDHENMFWYRQDPGLGLRLIYFSYDVKMKEKGDIPEGYSVSREKKERFSLILESASTNQTSMYLCASSYLAGGADTQYFGPGTRLTVL.

In regard to this clonotype: An end of the junction does not agree with germline; a read error may underlie this. This sequence joins TRBV6-5 and TRBJ1-2; no reliable D call. The germline CDR1 and CDR2 sequences are MNHEY and SVGAGI. CDR3 length: 12 amino acids. The CDR3 sequence is CASSPSGYGCTF. DNA of the CDR3: TGTGCCAGCAGCCCATCGGGGTACGGCTGCACCTTC.

This clonotype was observed many times. The CDR3 protein is CASSLWGAQDSPLHF. The CDR3 bases are TGCGCCAGCAGCTTGTGGGGGGCGCAGGATTCACCCCTCCACTTT. V and J are TRBV5-1 and TRBJ1-6; tentative D call: TRBD1 (6 bases). V was clipped by 1 base and J by 8 bases, with 13 bases between them. The CDR3 covers 15 residues. Per germline, CDR1 SGHRS and CDR2 YFSETQ.

This chain connects TRBV7-3 to TRBJ2-3; a possible D gene is TRBD1 (5 bases). Germline V CDR1 and CDR2: SGHTA, FQGTGA. The germline V and J ends were trimmed by 1 base and 5 bases, with 13 bases remaining between them. The CDR3 has 15 residues. The CDR3 loop reads CASSLSPGSGDTQYF. The CDR3 DNA sequence: TGTGCCAGCAGCTTAAGTCCAGGGTCGGGAGATACGCAGTATTTT.

This clonotype was counted at least ten times. The chain joins TRBV5-6 to TRBJ2-1, with D maybe TRBD2 (5 bases). The CDR3 contains 14 residues. CDR1 is SGHDT and CDR2 is YYEEEE in the germline V gene. With 1 base removed from V and 7 bases from J, the gap between germline ends came to 12 bases. CDR3 region: CASSLSSGSNEQFF. CDR3 DNA sequence: TGTGCCAGCAGCTTGTCTAGTGGGAGTAATGAGCAGTTCTTC.

This clonotype has just a few counts. The chain recombines TRBV9 with TRBJ2-7; maybe TRBD1 (6 bases). Trimming stripped 0 bases from V and 2 bases from J, with 21 bases between. From germline, CDR1 is SGDLS and CDR2 YYNGEE. The CDR3 totals 18 residues. CDR3 DNA: TGTGCCAGCAGCGTAGGGGGGACATGGGGGACCAGGGCCTACGAGCAGTACTTC. As protein: CASSVGGTWGTRAYEQYF.

This clonotype was counted between two and nine times. This chain links TRBV6-2 or TRBV6-3 with TRBJ2-7; D not certain. CDR3 size: 13 residues. CDR1 MNHEY and CDR2 SVGEGT come from the germline V gene. The V end lost 3 bases, the J end lost 3 bases, and 9 bases lay between the germline ends. CDR3 in amino acids: CASSYVDRYEQYF. The CDR3 DNA reads TGTGCCAGCAGTTATGTTGACCGCTACGAGCAGTACTTC.

This clonotype was seen more than once but under ten times. The V call is TRBV7-2, the J call TRBJ2-7; D is undetermined. Deletions cut 1 base from V and 7 bases from J, with 17 bases between. The CDR3 sequence is 15 residues long. Germline V gene lookup returns CDR1 SGHTA and CDR2 FQGNSA. CDR3 protein: CASSLGHQTVGEQYF. Written as DNA, the CDR3 is TGTGCCAGCAGCTTAGGACATCAGACGGTCGGGGAGCAGTACTTC.

V usage is TRBV20-1 and J usage is TRBJ2-7, with D possibly being TRBD2 (6 bases). The CDR3 has 13 amino acids. Germline CDR1 and CDR2: DFQATT and SNEGSKA (reference sequence). Trimming stripped 6 bases from V and 3 bases from J, with 15 bases between. The chain's CDR3 is CSAAGSVDYEQYF. The CDR3 DNA reads TGCAGTGCCGCGGGGAGTGTCGACTACGAGCAGTACTTC.

The chain joins TRBV7-2 to TRBJ1-1; D perhaps matches TRBD1 (5 bases). CDR1 is SGHTA, CDR2 FQGNSA, per germline. V gave up 4 bases and J gave up 1 base, with 10 bases separating them. This CDR3 spans 14 amino acids. The CDR3 sequence is CASSSGRGNTEAFF. The CDR3 coding sequence is TGTGCCAGCAGCTCCGGTAGGGGGAACACTGAAGCTTTCTTT. Complete variable domain (other parts from reference TRBV7-2 and TRBJ1-1): GAGVSQSPSNKVTEKGKDVELRCDPISGHTALYWYRQSLGQGLEFLIYFQGNSAPDKSGLPSDRFSAERTGGSVSTLTIQRTQQEDSAVYLCASSSGRGNTEAFFGQGTRLTVV.

This clonotype appeared a few times. This chain uses TRBV27 with TRBJ2-1, with no clear D. Germline V CDR1 and CDR2: MNHEY, SMNVEV (reference sequence). The V end lost 4 bases, the J end lost 3 bases, and 13 bases lay between the germline ends. CDR3 size: 15 residues. In DNA, the CDR3 is TGTGCCAGCAGTTCGACTCACACGGACTACAATGAGCAGTTCTTC. Protein sequence: CASSSTHTDYNEQFF.

The chain has TRBV5-1 and TRBJ1-3; TRBD1 matches 11 bases. The ends lost 4 bases at V and 8 bases at J; junction bases unmatched: 5. The CDR3 loop spans 14 amino acids. CDR1 is SGHRS, CDR2 YFSETQ, per germline. As DNA, the CDR3 is TGCGCCAGCAGCGTGGGACAGGGGGGTGACACCATATATTTT. Its protein product is CASSVGQGGDTIYF.